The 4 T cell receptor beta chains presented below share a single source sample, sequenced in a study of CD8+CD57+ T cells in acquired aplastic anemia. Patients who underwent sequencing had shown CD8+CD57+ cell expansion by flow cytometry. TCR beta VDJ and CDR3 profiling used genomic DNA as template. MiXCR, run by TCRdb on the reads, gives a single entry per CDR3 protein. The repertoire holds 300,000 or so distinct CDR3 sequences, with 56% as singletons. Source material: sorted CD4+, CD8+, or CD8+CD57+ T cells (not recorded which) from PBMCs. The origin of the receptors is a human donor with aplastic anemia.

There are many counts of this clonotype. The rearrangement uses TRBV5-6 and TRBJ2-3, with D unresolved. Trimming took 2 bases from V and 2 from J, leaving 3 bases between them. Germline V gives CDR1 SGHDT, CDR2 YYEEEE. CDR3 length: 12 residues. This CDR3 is CASSFDTDTQYF. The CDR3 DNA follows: TGTGCCAGCAGCTTTGACACAGATACGCAGTATTTT.

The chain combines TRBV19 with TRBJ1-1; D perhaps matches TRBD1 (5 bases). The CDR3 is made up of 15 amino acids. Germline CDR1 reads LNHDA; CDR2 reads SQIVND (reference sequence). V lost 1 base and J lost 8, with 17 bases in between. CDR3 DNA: TGTGCCAGTAGTATAGGCAGGGACGGGGGAGGGGAAGCTTTCTTT. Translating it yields CASSIGRDGGGEAFF.

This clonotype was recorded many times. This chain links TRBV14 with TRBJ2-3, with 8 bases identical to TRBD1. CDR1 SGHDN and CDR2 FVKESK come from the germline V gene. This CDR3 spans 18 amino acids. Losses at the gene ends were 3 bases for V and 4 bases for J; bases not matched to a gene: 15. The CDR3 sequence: CASSHRDRSLWYSDTQYF. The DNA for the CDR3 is TGTGCCAGCAGCCACCGGGACAGGTCGCTCTGGTATTCAGATACGCAGTATTTT.

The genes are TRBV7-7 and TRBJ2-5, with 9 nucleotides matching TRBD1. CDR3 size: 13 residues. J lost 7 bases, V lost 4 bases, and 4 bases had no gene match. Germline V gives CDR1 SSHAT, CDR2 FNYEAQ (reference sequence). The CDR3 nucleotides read TGTGCCAGCAGCTACACGGACAGGGGGACCCAGTACTTC. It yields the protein CASSYTDRGTQYF.